One sample yielded the 13 T cell receptor beta chains listed below, sequenced in a study of CD8+ T cells in alopecia areata. Following extraction, RNA underwent reverse transcription to cDNA, which served as the sequencing template. Data came from immunoSEQ multiplex PCR; TCRdb stores just in-frame clones and leaves some out. The table lists approximately 110,000 clones, with no singletons. The sequenced material came from lesional skin. Every receptor here comes from a C3H/HeJ mouse with alopecia areata. This line is of MHC haplotype H2-k.

As concerns this clone: The germline and genes are mouse ones. Read coverage stops 4 residues before the CDR3 terminus; the germline J gene supplies the remainder. The chain employs TRBV13-3 and TRBJ1-2; 8 bases map to TRBD1. The CDR3 covers 12 residues. The J segment lost 1 base and the V segment lost 8 bases, leaving 1 base of the junction unmatched. CDR1 is NNHDY and CDR2 is SYVADS in the germline V gene. Here the CDR3 reads CARDRENSDYTF. The DNA read from the CDR3 is TGTGCCAGGGACAGGGAAAACTCC.

This clone was picked up many times. Gene names denote mouse genes. Read coverage stops 4 residues before the CDR3 terminus; the germline J gene supplies the remainder. At the DNA level, this CDR3 is encoded by other sequences in the same sample as well. This chain links TRBV1 with TRBJ2-1; TRBD2 aligns across 12 bases. Losses at the gene ends were 4 bases for V and 2 bases for J; bases not matched to a gene: 3. The CDR3 length is 16 residues. Germline V gene sequence: CDR1 NSQYPW, CDR2 LRSPGD (reference sequence). The CDR3 is CTCSGGLGGHYAEQFF. The covered CDR3 bases are TGCACCTGCAGTGGGGGACTGGGGGGCCACTATGCT.

On this clone: The database protein in TCRdb disagrees with the DNA translation at residue 11; the sequence shown here was translated from the DNA. Gene names and germline match the mouse. The read stops 3 residues short of the end of the CDR3; the missing end is completed from the germline J gene. The chain joins TRBV13-3 to TRBJ1-6; maybe TRBD1 (5 bases). TRBJ1-6 is an open reading frame whose function is uncertain. This CDR3 has 14 residues. The germline V gene encodes CDR1 NNHDY and CDR2 SYVADS. Trimming removed 1 base at V and 8 bases at J, with 10 bases between. Incomplete CDR3 DNA: TGTGCCAGCAGTGATTTCAGGGAGGATTCGCCC. The encoded protein is CASSDFREDSP. The complete CDR3 protein is CASSDFREDSPLYF.

Points on this clone: Here the gene names and germline are mouse. The read finishes 4 residues shy of the CDR3 end, and the germline J gene is used to complete it. The chain uses TRBV13-3 and TRBJ2-3; 8 nucleotides agree with TRBD2. Germline-derived CDR1 and CDR2 are NNHDY and SYVADS. The CDR3 sequence is 15 residues long. Germline trimming cut 4 bases from V and 0 bases from J; bases unmatched to any gene: 4. The CDR3 here is CASSWTGFSAETLYF. The covered CDR3 bases are TGTGCCAGCAGTTGGACTGGGTTTAGTGCAGAA.

Turning to this clone: Gene names and germline refer to mouse. The read terminates 4 residues ahead of where the CDR3 ends, so the germline J gene completes it. The chain recombines TRBV13-3 with TRBJ2-3, with 10 bases lining up with TRBD1. The germline CDR1 and CDR2 sequences are NNHDY and SYVADS. The CDR3 totals 14 residues. J gave up 4 bases and V 7 bases, and 6 bases lay outside the gene matches. The sequenced CDR3 bases are TGTGCCAGCGGAGAGGGACAGGGGTCAGAA. Translated, it gives CASGEGQGSE. The complete CDR3 reads CASGEGQGSETLYF.

Details on this clone: Translating the DNA gives a protein that differs from the TCRdb entry at residue 13; the protein shown here is that DNA translation. Mouse gene names and germline throughout. Read coverage stops 3 residues before the CDR3 terminus; the germline J gene supplies the remainder. The chain has TRBV13-3 and TRBJ1-3, with 12 bases that match TRBD1. This CDR3 spans 16 amino acids. V shed 0 bases and J 4 bases; nucleotides not matched to a gene: 2. Germline V CDR1 and CDR2: NNHDY, SYVADS. The CDR3 bases that were read are TGTGCCAGCAGTGATGGGGACAGGGGGCTCGGAAATACG. It specifies CASSDGDRGLGNT. The full CDR3 protein is CASSDGDRGLGNTLYF.

Concerning this clone itself: Gene names denote mouse genes. The sequenced part of the CDR3 DNA is TGTGCCAGCAGTGATAACCAGGGGGCGCCTGGTGCAGAA. Its protein is CASSDNQGAPGAE. The entire CDR3 is CASSDNQGAPGAETLYF. The rearrangement uses TRBV13-3 and TRBJ2-3; 8 bases map to TRBD1. The sequence runs out 4 residues before the end of the CDR3; the remainder is reconstructed from the germline J gene. Germline values: CDR1 NNHDY, CDR2 SYVADS. This CDR3 has 17 residues. V lost 1 base, J lost 1 base, and 8 bases stayed unmatched.

This clone was seen only a few times. Gene names are the mouse ones. With the read ending 4 residues before the CDR3 end, the germline J gene is used to fill in that end. The chain is built from TRBV12-1 and TRBJ2-7, with 9 nucleotides matching TRBD2. Looked up from germline, CDR1 is SGHSN and CDR2 is HYEKVE. Trimming at V came to 3 bases and at J to 3 bases, leaving 8 bases not matched to a gene. CDR3 length: 15 residues. The sequenced part of the CDR3 DNA is TGTGCCAGCTCTGAAGACTGGGGGAGTCACTAT. This codes for CASSEDWGSHY. The full CDR3 protein reads CASSEDWGSHYEQYF.

Points on this clone: Gene names and germline match the mouse. Read coverage stops 4 residues before the CDR3 terminus; the germline J gene supplies the remainder. This chain connects TRBV13-3 to TRBJ2-3, with a weak D call TRBD1 (5 bases). CDR3 length equals 16 residues. With 0 bases removed from V and 0 bases from J, the gap between germline ends came to 11 bases. Per the germline V gene, CDR1 is NNHDY and CDR2 is SYVADS. This CDR3 reads CASSDVGQSSAETLYF. CDR3 DNA (partial): TGTGCCAGCAGTGATGTTGGACAATCTAGTGCAGAA.

This clone has a handful of counts. The genes are named according to mouse. The DNA ends 4 residues before the CDR3 does, and the rest of the CDR3 is filled in from the germline J gene. The chain is built from TRBV1 and TRBJ1-1; 10 bases are shared with TRBD1. CDR3 length equals 14 residues. CDR1 is NSQYPW, CDR2 LRSPGD, per germline (reference sequence). The part of the CDR3 DNA that was read is TGCACCTGCAGTGCAGCCCGGGACAGGGGA. The encoded protein is CTCSAARDRG. The full CDR3 is CTCSAARDRGEVFF.

On this clone itself: Gene labels here are mouse ones. The read gets to within 4 residues of the CDR3 end, and the germline J gene fills in the rest. The chain links TRBV13-3 to TRBJ1-1; TRBD1 matches at 10 bases. The CDR3 is 14 amino acids. Germline V gives CDR1 NNHDY, CDR2 SYVADS. CDR3 sequence: CASSVRDRGAEVFF. CDR3 bases read: TGTGCCAGCAGTGTCCGGGACAGGGGCGCA.

On this clone: Any gene name here is a mouse gene name. Coverage ceases 4 residues before the CDR3 finishes, and the germline J gene fills in the end. The chain recombines TRBV13-3 with TRBJ2-1, with TRBD2 matching over 10 bases. Per the germline V gene, CDR1 is NNHDY and CDR2 is SYVADS. The CDR3 spans 15 residues. The sequenced CDR3 bases are TGTGCCAGCAGTGATTTGCTGGGGGGGCGGGCT. It is translated as CASSDLLGGRA. The CDR3, in full, reads CASSDLLGGRAEQFF.

For this clone: Mouse names are used for the genes. The read ends 4 residues shy of where the CDR3 ends; the end is completed using the germline J gene. This chain connects TRBV31 to TRBJ2-5; 8 nucleotides line up with TRBD2. Germline CDR1 reads GKSSPN; CDR2 reads SITVG. CDR3 size: 14 residues. The J segment lost 2 bases and the V segment lost 1 base, leaving 2 bases of the junction unmatched. CDR3 protein: CAWSRWGVQDTQYF. The covered CDR3 bases are TGTGCCTGGAGTCGCTGGGGGGTCCAAGAC.